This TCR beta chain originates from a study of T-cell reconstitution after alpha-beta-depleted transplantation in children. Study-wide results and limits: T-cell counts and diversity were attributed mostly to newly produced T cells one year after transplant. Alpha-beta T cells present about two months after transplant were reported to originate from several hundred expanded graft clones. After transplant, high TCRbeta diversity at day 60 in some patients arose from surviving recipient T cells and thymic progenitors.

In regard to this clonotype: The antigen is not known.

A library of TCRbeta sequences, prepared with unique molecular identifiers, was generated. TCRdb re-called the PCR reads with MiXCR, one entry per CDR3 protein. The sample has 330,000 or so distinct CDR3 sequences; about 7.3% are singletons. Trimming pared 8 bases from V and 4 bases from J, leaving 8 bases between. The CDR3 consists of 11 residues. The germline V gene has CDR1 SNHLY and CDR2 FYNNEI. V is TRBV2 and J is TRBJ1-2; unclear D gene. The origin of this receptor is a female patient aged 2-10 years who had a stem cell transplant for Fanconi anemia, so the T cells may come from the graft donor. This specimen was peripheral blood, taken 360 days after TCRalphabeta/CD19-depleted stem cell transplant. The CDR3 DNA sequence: TGTGCCAGCGCGATCGTCTATGGCTACACCTTC. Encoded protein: CASAIVYGYTF.